A single sample gave rise to the 27 T cell receptor beta chains below, sequenced in a study of blood T cells in healthy people across ages (dated by TCRdb to the mid-2010s). The method behind the library was 5' RACE. The second PCR ran for roughly 7 to 11 cycles and used a J-beta primer mix along with a sample-barcoded 5' primer. Using fastp trimming at Q25 and MiXCR clonotype assembly, TCRdb reanalyzed the public sequencing data and kept in-frame beta chains. When rows share a CDR3 protein, they turn into one entry using the most common DNA and genes. This sample is represented by fewer than 2,000,000 distinct CDR3 sequences; around 40% of them were singletons. The ten largest clones add up to roughly 23% of the sample. The material sequenced was blood. These receptors were collected from a human donor in good health.

The gene calls are TRBV2 and TRBJ2-1; the D is unclear. Germline CDR1 is SNHLY and CDR2 is FYNNEI. The CDR3 covers 12 residues. V lost 9 bases, J lost 5 bases, and 11 bases lay in between. The CDR3 protein is CARDRRDNEQFF. CDR3 DNA sequence: TGTGCCAGAGACCGACGGGACAATGAGCAGTTCTTC. Combining the CDR3 with reference TRBV2 and TRBJ2-1 gives the whole variable domain EPEVTQTPSHQVTQMGQEVILRCVPISNHLYFYWYRQILGQKVEFLVSFYNNEISEKSEIFDDQFSVERPDGSNFTLKIRSTKLEDSAMYFCARDRRDNEQFFGPGTRLTVL.

This clonotype has just a few counts. This chain links TRBV4-3 with TRBJ1-5; D is ambiguous. The CDR3 runs 17 residues. The V gene lost 0 bases and the J gene lost 4 bases, with 16 bases spanning the gap. Germline CDR1 and CDR2: LGHNA and YSLEER. CDR3 coding DNA: TGCGCCAGCAGCCAAGATATCGAGGCAAGGGCTAATCAGCCCCAGCATTTT. This codes for CASSQDIEARANQPQHF.

There are a few counts of this clonotype. This may come from a read error, since a much larger clone is one base off. The gene calls are TRBV29-1 and TRBJ2-1; 8 bases align to TRBD2. The CDR3 sequence is 13 residues long. CDR1 is SQVTM, CDR2 ANQGSEA, per germline. DNA of the CDR3: TGCGGCGTAGTAGTTAGCGGGGTTCGATATGCGTTCTTC. Translation gives CGVVVSGVRYAFF.

This clonotype was found many times. This chain connects TRBV5-4 to TRBJ2-5; the D call may be TRBD1 or TRBD2 (5 bases each). Germline V gene sequence: CDR1 SGHNT, CDR2 YYREEE (reference sequence). V gave up 3 bases and J gave up 2 bases, with 14 bases separating them. The CDR3 length is 15 residues. The CDR3 DNA reads TGTGCCAGCAGCTCGACCCCGGGGCGGCAAGAGACCCAGTACTTC. Translation gives CASSSTPGRQETQYF. The variable domain in full, with the rest retrieved from reference TRBV5-4 and TRBJ2-5, is ETGVTQSPTHLIKTRGQQVTLRCSSQSGHNTVSWYQQALGQGPQFIFQYYREEENGRGNFPPRFSGLQFPNYSSELNVNALELDDSALYLCASSSTPGRQETQYFGPGTRLLVL.

This clonotype was counted only a few times. This rearrangement joins TRBV9 to TRBJ1-2; 7 bases fit TRBD1. This CDR3 is built from 14 residues. With 1 base clipped from V and 8 bases from J, the junction kept 8 bases outside the gene matches. CDR1 and CDR2 from the germline V gene are SGDLS and YYNGEE. The CDR3 is CASSVQTGASGYTF. CDR3 nucleotide sequence: TGTGCCAGCAGCGTACAAACAGGGGCGAGCGGCTACACCTTC.

In this sample, this clonotype turned up a few times. The chain combines TRBV7-9 with TRBJ1-2; D unclear. Germline CDR1 SEHNR, CDR2 FQNEAQ (reference sequence). CDR3 length equals 15 residues. The V and J ends lost 1 base and 4 bases respectively, with 13 bases between them. Here the CDR3 reads CASSLGSDRGYGYTF. Here the CDR3 DNA reads TGTGCCAGCAGCTTAGGCAGTGATCGGGGCTATGGCTACACCTTC. The full variable domain, with the rest looked up from reference TRBV7-9 and TRBJ1-2, is DTGVSQNPRHKITKRGQNVTFRCDPISEHNRLYWYRQTLGQGPEFLTYFQNEAQLEKSRLLSDRFSAERPKGSFSTLEIQRTEQGDSAMYLCASSLGSDRGYGYTFGSGTRLTVV.

For this clonotype: The junction shows a germline mismatch at one end, possibly a read error. The chain is built from TRBV3-1 and TRBJ2-7; D call uncertain. CDR1 is LGHDT, CDR2 YNNKEL, per germline (reference sequence). This CDR3 is built from 12 residues. DNA for the CDR3: TGTGCCTGCAGCCCCTCGTCCTACGAGCAGTACTTC. Translation gives CACSPSSYEQYF.

This chain uses TRBV29-1 with TRBJ2-1; 9 nucleotides line up with TRBD1. From germline, CDR1 is SQVTM and CDR2 ANQGSEA. This CDR3 has 13 amino acids. The trim removed 8 bases at V and 3 bases at J, leaving 5 bases unmatched. CDR3 bases: TGCAGCCTAACAGGGGGCGTCTACAATGAGCAGTTCTTC. Residues: CSLTGGVYNEQFF.

This clonotype has ten or more counts. Mismatch with germline at one junction end may stem from a read error. The chain links TRBV5-1 to TRBJ2-6; D is ambiguous. The CDR3 spans 14 residues. Germline-derived CDR1 and CDR2 are SGHRS and YFSETQ. CDR3 bases: TGTGCCAGCAGCTTCCGCTCTGGGGCCAACGTCCTGACTTTC. This encodes CASSFRSGANVLTF.

V gene TRBV12-3 or TRBV12-4 combines with J gene TRBJ2-2; D is uncertain. Deletions cut 3 bases from V and 4 bases from J, with 12 bases between. The CDR3 runs to 15 residues. The CDR3 nucleotides read TGTGCCAGCAGTTTTCTCCCGGTGGGCACCGGGGAGCTGTTTTTT. It is translated as CASSFLPVGTGELFF.

The chain employs TRBV6-5 and TRBJ1-2; possibly TRBD1 for D (5 bases). V lost 10 bases and J lost 4, with 13 bases in between. Germline lookup yields CDR1 MNHEY and CDR2 SVGAGI. The CDR3 extends over 12 amino acids. This chain's CDR3 is CANTGGFYGYTF. The DNA of the CDR3 is TGTGCCAACACGGGGGGGTTCTATGGCTACACCTTC.

V gene TRBV7-2 combines with J gene TRBJ2-3; 9 nucleotides align to TRBD1. The CDR3 has 17 amino acids. Trimming at V came to 5 bases and at J to 4 bases, leaving 13 bases not matched to a gene. Germline V CDR1 and CDR2: SGHTA, FQGNSA. This CDR3 reads CASSPSRGTGRPDTQYF. CDR3 in DNA: TGTGCCAGCAGCCCCTCCCGCGGGACAGGGAGGCCAGATACGCAGTATTTT.

The rearrangement uses TRBV5-4 and TRBJ2-7; 10 nucleotides line up with TRBD1. The trim removed 1 base at V and 4 bases at J, leaving 5 bases unmatched. In germline, CDR1 is SGHNT, CDR2 YYREEE (reference sequence). The CDR3 covers 15 residues. The CDR3 DNA sequence: TGTGCCAGCAGCTTGAGGACAGGGGGTCGATACGAGCAGTACTTC. It yields the protein CASSLRTGGRYEQYF.

CDR3 sequence: CASSLMGGPEDTQYF. The CDR3 DNA sequence: TGTGCCAGCAGCTTAATGGGGGGCCCGGAAGATACGCAGTATTTT. This chain links TRBV7-3 with TRBJ2-3; tentatively, D is TRBD1 or TRBD2 (6 bases each). The ends were cut back, 1 base at V and 5 bases at J, with 13 bases in the middle. The germline V gene has CDR1 SGHTA and CDR2 FQGTGA. This CDR3 contains 15 residues.

This clonotype was seen ten or more times. This chain links TRBV4-1 with TRBJ2-7, with 12 positions matching TRBD2. The germline CDR1 and CDR2 sequences are MGHRA and YSYEKL. V was pared by 0 bases and J by 1 base, with 13 bases of the junction left unmatched. The CDR3 contains 20 residues. The DNA for the CDR3 is TGCGCCAGCAGCCAAGATTCGGCGCTAACCGGACTAGCGGGATCCTACGAGCAGTACTTC. The encoded protein is CASSQDSALTGLAGSYEQYF.

The table lists this clonotype with a few counts. The chain links TRBV7-6 to TRBJ1-2; D gene ambiguous. Germline assignment: CDR1 SGHVS and CDR2 FNYEAQ. This CDR3 is built from 13 residues. V lost 4 bases and J lost 7, with 13 bases in between. The CDR3 region has the DNA TGTGCCAGCAGCTCGGGAATCGCCTTTGGCTACACCTTC. Residues: CASSSGIAFGYTF.

The chain couples TRBV20-1 to TRBJ1-2; tentatively, D is TRBD1 (6 bases). The germline gives CDR1 DFQATT, CDR2 SNEGSKA (reference sequence). V lost 3 bases and J lost 4, with 15 bases in between. The CDR3 length is 14 residues. Written as DNA, the CDR3 is TGCAGTGCTAGCCCTTCGGGGGCAAGCTATGGCTACACCTTC. Encoded protein: CSASPSGASYGYTF.

This clonotype was observed a handful of times. This rearrangement joins TRBV6-1 to TRBJ2-1, with TRBD1 matching over 7 bases. The CDR3 contains 17 residues. The V segment lost 2 bases and the J segment 10 bases; nucleotides outside the gene matches: 17. CDR1 is MNHNS, CDR2 SASEGT, per germline. This chain's CDR3 is CASSESIPGTDSYEQFF. The CDR3 DNA is TGTGCCAGCAGTGAATCCATTCCCGGGACAGACTCCTACGAGCAGTTCTTC.

This clonotype was counted ten times or more. The V gene is TRBV12-3 or TRBV12-4, the J gene TRBJ1-1; D remains ambiguous. Trimming pared 4 bases from V and 3 bases from J, leaving 12 bases between. CDR3 length: 14 residues. This chain's CDR3 is CASSWAAMDTEAFF. CDR3 coding DNA: TGTGCCAGCAGTTGGGCGGCCATGGACACTGAAGCTTTCTTT.

The chain combines TRBV4-3 with TRBJ1-1, with 7 bases fitting TRBD1. This CDR3 spans 14 amino acids. V shed 0 bases and J 4 bases; nucleotides not matched to a gene: 2. Germline V gives CDR1 LGHNA, CDR2 YSLEER. CDR3 loop: CASSQDHRGTEAFF. The DNA for the CDR3 is TGCGCCAGCAGCCAAGATCACAGGGGCACTGAAGCTTTCTTT.

CDR3 coding DNA: TGTGCCAGCAGTTTCAGTTTGGGGCATGGCTACACCTTC. Translation gives CASSFSLGHGYTF. The V call is TRBV12-3 or TRBV12-4, the J call TRBJ1-2; tentatively, D is TRBD1 (5 bases). Trimming pared 3 bases from V and 6 bases from J, leaving 11 bases between. This CDR3 has 13 amino acids.

The rearrangement joins TRBV4-3 to TRBJ2-7; D gene ambiguous. There are 14 residues in the CDR3. V was pared by 1 base and J by 6 bases, with 13 bases between. Germline CDR1 reads LGHNA; CDR2 reads YSLEER. The CDR3 bases are TGCGCCAGCAGCCAAGGACGTACGGGCCCCGAGCAGTACTTC. Its translation is CASSQGRTGPEQYF.

A single count supports this clonotype. The rearrangement links TRBV7-7 to TRBJ2-2; the D gene is possibly TRBD1 (5 bases). The germline V gene encodes CDR1 SSHAT and CDR2 FNYEAQ (reference sequence). V lost 5 bases, J lost 1 base, and 11 bases lay in between. The length of the CDR3 is 15 residues. The CDR3 sequence: CASSRFTGNTGELFF. Written as DNA, the CDR3 is TGTGCCAGCAGCCGCTTTACAGGGAACACCGGGGAGCTGTTTTTT.

The V call is TRBV29-1, the J call TRBJ2-3; a possible D gene is TRBD2 (7 bases). Per the germline V gene, CDR1 is SQVTM and CDR2 is ANQGSEA. The CDR3 runs 15 residues. The ends were cut back, 6 bases at V and 7 bases at J, with 23 bases in the middle. CDR3 sequence: CSVPGGSARSNTQYF. CDR3 in DNA: TGCAGCGTCCCGGGGGGCTCGGCGAGATCGAATACGCAGTATTTT.

This clonotype showed up just once. The germline gene is not matched at one end of the junction; a read error may be the cause. The rearrangement uses TRBV5-1 and TRBJ1-2; D remains unclear. Per germline, CDR1 SGHRS and CDR2 YFSETQ. The CDR3 runs to 14 residues. The CDR3 DNA is TGCGCCGGCAGCCCCCAAACTGACTATAATGGCTACACCTTC. Translating gives CAGSPQTDYNGYTF.

This clonotype was seen a few times. The chain recombines TRBV24-1 with TRBJ2-1; D not certain. The CDR3 consists of 14 residues. With 2 bases removed from V and 8 bases from J, the gap between germline ends came to 12 bases. Per germline, CDR1 KGHDR and CDR2 SFDVKD. CDR3 residues: CATSDSTLVYEQFF. For the CDR3, the DNA is TGTGCCACCAGTGATTCCACCCTAGTCTATGAGCAGTTCTTC.

The chain has TRBV28 and TRBJ2-7, with TRBD2 matching over 11 bases. J was trimmed by 3 bases and V by 8 bases; bases with no gene match: 9. Germline lookup yields CDR1 MDHEN and CDR2 SYDVKM. The CDR3 totals 15 residues. The CDR3 DNA is TGTGCCAGCGAACTAGCGGGGGCACTAAACTACGAGCAGTACTTC. Protein product: CASELAGALNYEQYF.